This T cell receptor (beta chain) comes out of a study of cytomegalovirus exposure and HLA in healthy donors. Study-wide context: There were about 85 million unique TCRs (from HLA-typed donors) in an early data release.

This clone appeared a few times. Its antigen remains unknown. The PCR ran on 60 Vbeta and 13 Jbeta primers. Sequencing was performed with immunoSEQ multiplex PCR; in TCRdb, only in-frame clones are kept and a portion is missing. The sample shows roughly 200,000 clones, roughly 9.5% of them seen only once. Trimming took off 4 bases at V and 8 bases at J, with 21 bases between the two ends. This CDR3 has 16 amino acids. CDR1 is LGHNA and CDR2 is YNFKEQ in the germline V gene. Study-wide findings and caveats: The authors confirmed in vitro that three CMV-associated chains were specific for CMV antigens. Most TCRs appeared rarely, but some public TCRs recurred in many donors. In a later analysis, at a false discovery rate of 0.05, roughly 18,000 TCR beta sequences were associated with HLA alleles.

This sequence was found in a woman in her thirties in good health and CMV-seropositive. The rearrangement links TRBV4-2 to TRBJ2-1; tentative D call: TRBD2 (5 bases). Material: PBMCs. CDR3 in amino acids: CASSLGLGVEEDEQFF. The CDR3, as DNA: TGTGCCAGCAGCCTGGGTTTAGGAGTGGAGGAGGATGAGCAGTTCTTC.